This T cell receptor beta chain originates from a study of cytomegalovirus exposure and HLA in healthy donors listed by TCRdb under 2017. For context, the study as a whole: An earlier analysis of some 550 of the donors reported 250 to 350 Gb of sequence data and roughly 110 million unique TCR beta sequences from roughly 200 million T cells. An early release covering around 630 HLA-typed donors comprised about 290 gigabases of sequencing data and 65 million to 100 million unique TCR sequences. Of the roughly 400 genotyped donors, 65% to 90% fell in the genetic ancestry cluster associated with self-reported Caucasian donors. The aim of the study was to test whether cataloging public T cell receptors could identify signatures of past pathogen exposure. The study profiled the T cell repertoires of under 850 subjects by immunosequencing and related them to cytomegalovirus serostatus. Besides the first cohort of 666 subjects, a separate validation cohort made up of some 110 different subjects was used. The study combined high-throughput TCR immunosequencing, statistical association of individual TCRs with disease status, and machine learning to predict cytomegalovirus infection status. A later analysis re-examined previously published TCR beta repertoires from roughly 720 donors and added high-resolution HLA genotyping to investigate patterns of TCR occurrence. Rather than drawing on any new phenotypic data, the later analysis identified candidate immune exposures from TCR beta sequences and the way those sequences occurred across donors. In an earlier analysis of 550 to 700 of the donors, high-throughput TCR beta sequencing was used to judge whether each TCR beta V gene segment behaved as functional or pseudogenic. Donor age, sex, ethnicity and CMV serostatus were compiled alongside the repertoire data. In a later genetic analysis, genome-wide SNP genotypes for about three fifths of the 666 donors were used, and that subset was treated as a discovery cohort. All discovery cohort repertoires had been generated using a single sequencing platform. Class I and class II HLA loci were covered by the typing at four-digit resolution. The number of donors typed differed by locus, with about 629-630 for A, B, C, DRB1 and DQB1, around 520 for DQA1, 600 to 610 for DPA1, and around 460 for DPB1. Roughly five DR-DQ haplotypes were treated as single units for association and clustering because of strong linkage in the cohort. On average, roughly 250,000 unique TCR beta nucleotide sequences were sequenced per donor among some 420 genotyped donors of the cohort, with roughly 19% of those sequences being non-productive. What the study reported, not specific to this receptor: According to the authors, the approach could potentially be generalized to other disease states and immunological phenotypes. In this cohort, only TCR beta chains were sequenced, and detectable features were limited by the absence of alpha or paired-chain data. A later analysis found that HLA-associated TCR beta chains were more clonally expanded and had lower generation probabilities than equally common non-associated chains. Compared with the approximately 670-donor mean, donors in an Asian-associated ancestry cluster had fewer N-insertions in productive TCRs, according to a later genetic analysis. Because some donors lacked HLA typing at each locus, the association tests relied only on the typed subset. Broadly in line with IMGT annotations, most TCR beta V segments showed up in productive rearrangements about 90% or about 30% of the time in an earlier analysis of 587 of the donors. Most TCR sequences were observed very rarely across donors, whereas some public TCRs were present in many individuals. Some IMGT-functional V segments, including TRBV6-2 and TRBV6-3, could not be distinguished by the 87-base-pair reads and were therefore excluded. Linkage disequilibrium might explain the correlated functional status among segregating V segments, but an unknown experimental factor could not be excluded. In a later analysis, most CMV-associated TCR beta chains were found to appear HLA-restricted, with HLA associations seemingly driven largely by CMV exposure. Because counts were too low, around 18 rarely observed V segments, including chromosome 9 orphons, were left out of the earlier analysis of 587 of the donors. In a later genetic analysis, a missense DCLRE1C variant was associated with V-gene and J-gene trimming of TCR beta chains, and the association was replicated in an independent cohort. Several of the top co-occurrence clusters appeared to be linked to parvovirus B19, influenza, CMV and Epstein-Barr virus, according to a later analysis. A later analysis associated about 16,000 TCR beta sequences with specific HLA alleles at a false discovery rate of 0.05. In a later analysis, the rate of TCR association differed among HLA loci, with DRB1 alleles having the most associated TCRs and HLA-C alleles having the fewest. A group of highly shared sequence variants was considered likely to be a technical artifact of the sequencing pipeline. The study gave a list of about 160 TCR beta chains associated with cytomegalovirus. A few of the identified cytomegalovirus-associated TCR beta chains were confirmed in vitro to be specific for cytomegalovirus antigens. For the cohort, immune exposure information was limited to CMV serostatus. The presence/absence analyses assumed that sequencing depth was roughly uniform across donors, and that assumption may not be true. The classifier was reported to diagnose cytomegalovirus status with high specificity and sensitivity in both the original cohort and the validation cohort. Assigning TCR associations to individual alleles was difficult when HLA alleles, especially DR and DQ, strongly co-occurred. A further reported finding was that TCR beta sequences accurately predicted the HLA-A and HLA-B alleles for most subjects in the first cohort.

Note on this clone: The antigen this receptor binds is unknown. Qualities for individual bases were not recorded, and no much larger clone is one base off.

In total, roughly 670 healthy bone marrow donors made up the cohort. At the time of sampling, every cohort member was nominally healthy, though immune exposures that went unrecorded were likely present. The donor was CMV seronegative and was included in the group of a few hundred seronegative cohort members. A peripheral blood sample was provided by each donor, and peripheral blood mononuclear cells were used for TCR beta sequencing. The Qiagen DNeasy Blood Extraction Kit was used to extract genomic DNA from the blood cell samples. V and J are truncated by 3 bases and 3 bases respectively, leaving an intervening sequence of 14 bases. As encoded in the germline V gene, CDR1 is SNHLY while CDR2 is FYNNEI. The CDR3 sequence holds 15 residues, the cysteine and phenylalanine included. The retained sequence is limited to the CDR3, 45 bases, with the frame set at the first base. Library preparation was by the immunoSEQ multiplex PCR assay. The multiplex PCR relied on a mix of 60 forward primers for TCR Vbeta segments and 13 reverse primers for TCR Jbeta segments. The CDR3 region of rearranged TCR beta genes was amplified from genomic DNA with a multiplex PCR assay. On the Illumina HiSeq System, the amplified TCR beta libraries were sequenced as 87-base-pair reads. The paper's data handling went like this. A later analysis counted around 72 million unique TCR beta chains across the 550 to 750 repertoires, and around 9.9 million of these chains were shared by at least two donors. To remove PCR and sequencing errors, raw reads were error-corrected and collapsed into unique sequences using a nearest-neighbor algorithm that merged closely related sequences. To assign V, D and J gene segments, CDR3 sequences were aligned to IMGT reference sequences. For a sequence to be retained, a match of at least six nucleotides was required to both a V gene segment and a J gene segment. Rearrangements were called productive when the CDR3 lacked stop codons and stayed in frame with V and J; all others were non-productive. CDR3 was defined according to IMGT convention as the region running from the second conserved V-encoded cysteine to the conserved J-encoded phenylalanine. The earlier analysis of roughly 590 of the donors excluded any sequence lacking an unambiguous match to a single V gene segment. In an earlier analysis of several hundred of the donors, a V segment was called functional when productive rearrangements were above 56.7%, and segregating when the standard deviation between donors exceeded 5%. A statistical classification framework was built for diagnosing cytomegalovirus status from the catalog of TCR beta chain sequences. In a later analysis, V and J genes were assigned by comparing TCR nucleotide sequences against IMGT/GENE-DB human TR gene sequences. In a later analysis, CDR3 sequences and most-parsimonious VDJ recombination scenarios were assigned using the TCRdist pipeline. A later analysis defined each TCR beta chain by its CDR3 amino acid sequence plus V-gene family, and excluded reads lacking a unique V-gene family. As a way to deal with suspected cross-contamination and a sequencing artifact, a later analysis dropped 592 nucleotide sequences that were highly shared and had low generation probability. In a later analysis, a clonal expansion index was calculated for each public chain from normalized within-repertoire ranks of inferred template counts. In a later analysis, generation probabilities were computed with a VDJ recombination model fitted to out-of-frame rearrangements, and the resulting probabilities were checked against IGoR. In a later analysis, TCR-TCR, TCR-HLA and TCR-CMV co-occurrence was scored with hypergeometric tests, and a repertoire-size bias correction was applied to TCR pairs. A later analysis estimated false discovery rates by permuting HLA or CMV assignments 20 times. In a later analysis, co-occurring TCRs were grouped with DBSCAN, and TCRdist sequence similarity was added when clustering was performed within HLA-allele-positive subsets. Repertoires with fewer than 30,000 or more than 120,000 public chains were left out of co-occurrence clustering, as were five repertoires with anomalous nucleotide sharing. The clones in this table, taken by TCRdb from immuneACCESS, are in-frame only. Not every clone is retained; where verified, under half of the shortfall comes from an unresolved V gene, and the cause of the rest is unknown. The DNA gave D and trimming, while V, J and clone size come from that table. In this sample the table shows about 120,000 clones, more than 60% of which occur a single time. 2% to 3% of the sample is held by the ten biggest clonotypes.

The sequence came from a female donor in good health and CMV-seronegative. The sequence joins TRBV2 to TRBJ2-5; TRBD2 is perhaps the D gene, given 6 matching bases. The material sequenced was PBMCs. For the CDR3, the sequence is CASSDWRGVEETQYF. Read as DNA, the sequence is TGTGCCAGCAGTGACTGGAGGGGAGTCGAAGAGACCCAGTACTTC.